This TCR beta chain appears in the sequencing data of a study of radiation and T cells in renal cell carcinoma. Time point denoted: baseline pretreatment blood. The treatment is: 15 Gy SBRT to primary tumor, nephrectomy 4 weeks later. Clones were sequenced by immunoSEQ multiplex PCR, and TCRdb holds only the in-frame ones, with some missing. The data contain roughly 130,000 clones, about 88% of them singletons. CDR1 and CDR2 (germline): SEHNR, FQNEAQ (reference sequence). The V gene lost 5 bases and the J gene lost 4 bases, with 11 bases spanning the gap. The CDR3 is made up of 14 amino acids. The receptor was derived from a woman between 50 and 59 years old with renal cell carcinoma. The genes are TRBV7-9 and TRBJ1-4; D gene ambiguous. Material: blood, obtained from a patient whose treatment included radiotherapy and nephrectomy. The DNA of the CDR3 is TGTGCCAGCAGCCCGGATGGGAGTAATGAAAAACTGTTTTTT. Translated, it gives CASSPDGSNEKLFF.